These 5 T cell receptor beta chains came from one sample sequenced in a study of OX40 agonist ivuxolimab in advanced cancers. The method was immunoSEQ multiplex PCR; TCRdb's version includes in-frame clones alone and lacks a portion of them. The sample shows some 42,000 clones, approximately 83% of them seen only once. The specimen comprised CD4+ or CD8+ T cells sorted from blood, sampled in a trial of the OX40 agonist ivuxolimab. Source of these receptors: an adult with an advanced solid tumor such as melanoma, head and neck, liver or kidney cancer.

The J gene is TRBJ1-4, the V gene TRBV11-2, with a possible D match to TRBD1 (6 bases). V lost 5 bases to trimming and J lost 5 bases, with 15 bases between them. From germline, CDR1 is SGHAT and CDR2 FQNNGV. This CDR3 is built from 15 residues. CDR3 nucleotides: TGTGCCAGCAGCCGTCCGGACAGAAAAAATGAAAAACTGTTTTTT. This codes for CASSRPDRKNEKLFF.

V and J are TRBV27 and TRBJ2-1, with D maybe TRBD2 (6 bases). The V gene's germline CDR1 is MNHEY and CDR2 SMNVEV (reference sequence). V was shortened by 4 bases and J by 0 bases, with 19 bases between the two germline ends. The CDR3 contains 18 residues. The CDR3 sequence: CASSSVFSAGPSYNEQFF. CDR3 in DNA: TGTGCCAGCAGTTCGGTGTTTTCGGCGGGGCCCTCCTACAATGAGCAGTTCTTC.

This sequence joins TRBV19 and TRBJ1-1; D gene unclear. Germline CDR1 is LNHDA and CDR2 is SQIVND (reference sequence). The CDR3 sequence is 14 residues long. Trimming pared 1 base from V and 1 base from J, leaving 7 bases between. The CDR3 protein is CASSIGRPNTEAFF. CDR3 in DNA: TGTGCCAGTAGTATAGGGAGACCGAACACTGAAGCTTTCTTT. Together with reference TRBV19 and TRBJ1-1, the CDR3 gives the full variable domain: DGGITQSPKYLFRKEGQNVTLSCEQNLNHDAMYWYRQDPGQGLRLIYYSQIVNDFQKGDIAEGYSVSREKKESFPLTVTSAQKNPTAFYLCASSIGRPNTEAFFGQGTRLTVV.

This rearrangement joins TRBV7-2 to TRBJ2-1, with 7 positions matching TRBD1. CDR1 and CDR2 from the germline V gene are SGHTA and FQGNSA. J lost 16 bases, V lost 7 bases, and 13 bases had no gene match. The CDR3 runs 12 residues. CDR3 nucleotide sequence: TGTGCCAGCACCATTGACAGGGTCAGGTGTTTCTTC. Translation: CASTIDRVRCFF. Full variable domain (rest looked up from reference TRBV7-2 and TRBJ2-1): GAGVSQSPSNKVTEKGKDVELRCDPISGHTALYWYRQSLGQGLEFLIYFQGNSAPDKSGLPSDRFSAERTGGSVSTLTIQRTQQEDSAVYLCASTIDRVRCFFGPGTRLTVL.

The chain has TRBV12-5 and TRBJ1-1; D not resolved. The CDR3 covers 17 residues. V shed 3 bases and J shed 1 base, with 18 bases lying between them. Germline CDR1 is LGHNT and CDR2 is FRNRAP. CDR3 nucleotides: TGTGCTAGTGGTTTTGCCCCCGGGAGGGAAAGGAACACTGAAGCTTTCTTT. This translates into CASGFAPGRERNTEAFF.